This T cell receptor beta chain was obtained from a study of cytomegalovirus exposure and HLA in healthy donors. Study-level points and caveats: In vitro checks showed that three CMV-associated chains really do target CMV antigens.

Researchers ran the PCR with 60 Vbeta and 13 Jbeta primers. Assay: immunoSEQ multiplex PCR; the TCRdb copy retains only in-frame clones and omits some. Of more than 100,000 clones in the sample, around 83% were seen once. V was cut by 6 bases and J by 6 bases, with 10 bases left in between. CDR1 is DFQATT, CDR2 SNEGSKA, per germline (reference sequence). The CDR3 has 11 amino acids. Concerning this clone: Its antigen is not identified.

The sample was PBMCs. The J gene is TRBJ2-3, the V gene TRBV20-1, with D unresolved. The TCR was taken from a woman aged 45-59 years in good health and CMV-seropositive. The CDR3 DNA reads as TGCAGTGCCAGGCACGCGGATACGCAGTATTTT. This codes for CSARHADTQYF.